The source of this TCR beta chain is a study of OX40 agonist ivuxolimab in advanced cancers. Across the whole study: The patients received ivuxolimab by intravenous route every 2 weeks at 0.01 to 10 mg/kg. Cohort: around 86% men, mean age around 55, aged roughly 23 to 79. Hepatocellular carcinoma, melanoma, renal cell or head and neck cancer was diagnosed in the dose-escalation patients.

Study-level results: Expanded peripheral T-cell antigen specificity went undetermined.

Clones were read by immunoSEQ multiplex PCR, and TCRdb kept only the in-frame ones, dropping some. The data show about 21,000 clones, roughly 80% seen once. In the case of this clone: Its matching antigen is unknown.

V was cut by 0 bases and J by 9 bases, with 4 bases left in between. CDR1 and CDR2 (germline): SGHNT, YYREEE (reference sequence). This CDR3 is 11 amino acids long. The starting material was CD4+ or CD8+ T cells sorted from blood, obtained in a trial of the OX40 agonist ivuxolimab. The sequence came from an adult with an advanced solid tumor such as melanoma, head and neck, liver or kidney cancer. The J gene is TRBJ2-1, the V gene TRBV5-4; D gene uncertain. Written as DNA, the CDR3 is TGTGCCAGCAGCTTGGGTAGTGAGCAGTTCTTC. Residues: CASSLGSEQFF.